This entry features one TCR beta chain sequence. The target antigen is unknown. The sample comes from a study of blood T cells in healthy people across ages. Notes on the study in general: Long-lived and aged donors differed, with more naive CD4+ cells and higher diversity in the long-lived.

The V end was cut by 7 bases, the J end by 0 bases, with 17 bases between. The CDR3 extends over 16 amino acids. Isolation per sample recovered at least 7 million PBMCs. A second PCR, run for roughly 7 to 12 cycles, used a sample-barcoded 5' primer plus a J-beta primer mix. At least 2.5 million CDR3-containing paired-end reads were obtained per sample. TCRdb re-analysed the 5' RACE reads in MiXCR, keeping a single row per CDR3 protein. The data show approximately 960,000 distinct CDR3 sequences, around 29% seen once. This same sample was also part of a study on T cells of mothers and their children. That paper notes: Using 1.5 ug per 15 ul, all extracted RNA underwent cDNA synthesis.

The receptor was derived from a woman between 35 and 50 years old in good health. Sequenced input: blood. This chain uses TRBV12-3 or TRBV12-4 with TRBJ2-3; tentative D call: TRBD2 (7 bases). The CDR3 region is CASTRTGGRSTDTQYF. The CDR3 DNA is TGTGCCAGCACCAGAACCGGGGGGCGTAGCACAGATACGCAGTATTTT.